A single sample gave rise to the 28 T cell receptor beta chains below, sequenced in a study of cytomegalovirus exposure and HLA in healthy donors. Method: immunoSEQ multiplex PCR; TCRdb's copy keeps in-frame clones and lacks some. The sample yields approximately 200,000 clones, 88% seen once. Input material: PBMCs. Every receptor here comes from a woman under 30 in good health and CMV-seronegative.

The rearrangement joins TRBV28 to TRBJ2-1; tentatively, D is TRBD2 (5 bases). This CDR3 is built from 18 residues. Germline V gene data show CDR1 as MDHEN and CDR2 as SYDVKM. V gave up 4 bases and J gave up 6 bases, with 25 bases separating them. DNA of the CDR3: TGTGCCAGCAGTTCCTCCCCACGTAGCGCGGAGGTCTCCAATGAGCAGTTCTTC. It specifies CASSSSPRSAEVSNEQFF.

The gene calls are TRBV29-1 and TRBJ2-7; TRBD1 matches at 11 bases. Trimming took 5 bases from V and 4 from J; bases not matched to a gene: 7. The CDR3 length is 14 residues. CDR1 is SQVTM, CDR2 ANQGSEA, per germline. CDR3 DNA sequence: TGCAGCGTTAGAGAGGACAGGGGGCTTTACGAGCAGTACTTC. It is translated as CSVREDRGLYEQYF.

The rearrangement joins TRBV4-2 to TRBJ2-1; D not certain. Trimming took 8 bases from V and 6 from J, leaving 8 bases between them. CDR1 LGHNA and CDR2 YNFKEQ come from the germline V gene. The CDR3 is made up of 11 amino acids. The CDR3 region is CASGAPNEQFF. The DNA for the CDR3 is TGTGCCAGCGGAGCCCCCAATGAGCAGTTCTTC.

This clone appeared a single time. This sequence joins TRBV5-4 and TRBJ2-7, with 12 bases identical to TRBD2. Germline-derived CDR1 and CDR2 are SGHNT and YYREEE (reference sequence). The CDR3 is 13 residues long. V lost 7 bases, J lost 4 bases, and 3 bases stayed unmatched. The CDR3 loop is CASPLAGGYEQYF. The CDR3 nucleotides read TGTGCCAGCCCCCTAGCGGGAGGGTACGAGCAGTACTTC. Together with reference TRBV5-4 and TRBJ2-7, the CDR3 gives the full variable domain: ETGVTQSPTHLIKTRGQQVTLRCSSQSGHNTVSWYQQALGQGPQFIFQYYREEENGRGNFPPRFSGLQFPNYSSELNVNALELDDSALYLCASPLAGGYEQYFGPGTRLTVT.

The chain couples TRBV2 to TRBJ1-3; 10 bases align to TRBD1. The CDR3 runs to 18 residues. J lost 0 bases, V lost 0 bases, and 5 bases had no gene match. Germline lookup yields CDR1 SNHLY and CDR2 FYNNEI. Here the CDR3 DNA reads TGTGCCAGCAGTGAAGCCTGGACAGGGGGTTACTCTGGAAACACCATATATTTT. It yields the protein CASSEAWTGGYSGNTIYF.

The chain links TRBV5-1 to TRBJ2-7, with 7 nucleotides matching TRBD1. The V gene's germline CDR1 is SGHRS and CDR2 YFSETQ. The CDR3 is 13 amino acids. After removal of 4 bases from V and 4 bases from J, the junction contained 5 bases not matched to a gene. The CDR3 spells CASSTGTAYEQYF. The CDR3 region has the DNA TGCGCCAGCAGCACCGGGACAGCGTACGAGCAGTACTTC.

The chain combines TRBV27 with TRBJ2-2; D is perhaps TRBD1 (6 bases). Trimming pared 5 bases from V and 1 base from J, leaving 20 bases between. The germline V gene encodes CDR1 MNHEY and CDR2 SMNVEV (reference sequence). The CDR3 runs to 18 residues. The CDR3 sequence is CASSNGRTAVLNTGELFF. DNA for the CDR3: TGTGCCAGCAGTAACGGAAGGACAGCCGTTTTGAACACCGGGGAGCTGTTTTTT.

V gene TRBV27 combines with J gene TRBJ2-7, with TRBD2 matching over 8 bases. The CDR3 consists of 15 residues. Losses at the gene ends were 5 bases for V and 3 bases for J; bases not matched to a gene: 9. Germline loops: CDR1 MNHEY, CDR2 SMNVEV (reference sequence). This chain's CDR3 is CASSHIAGPDYEQYF. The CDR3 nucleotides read TGTGCCAGCAGTCACATAGCGGGACCTGACTACGAGCAGTACTTC.

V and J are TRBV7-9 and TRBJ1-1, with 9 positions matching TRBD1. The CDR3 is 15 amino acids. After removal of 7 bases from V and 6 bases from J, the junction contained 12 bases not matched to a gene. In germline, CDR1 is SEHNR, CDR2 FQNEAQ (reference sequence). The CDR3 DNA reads TGTGCCAGCATCCAAACGACAACAGGGGGCCCTGAAGCTTTCTTT. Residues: CASIQTTTGGPEAFF.

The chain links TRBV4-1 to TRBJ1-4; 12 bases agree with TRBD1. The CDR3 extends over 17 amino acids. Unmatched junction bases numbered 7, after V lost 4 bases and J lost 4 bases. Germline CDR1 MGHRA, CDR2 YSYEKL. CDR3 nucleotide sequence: TGCGCCAGCAGCCTACCGGGACAGGGGGCGGATAATGAAAAACTGTTTTTT. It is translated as CASSLPGQGADNEKLFF.

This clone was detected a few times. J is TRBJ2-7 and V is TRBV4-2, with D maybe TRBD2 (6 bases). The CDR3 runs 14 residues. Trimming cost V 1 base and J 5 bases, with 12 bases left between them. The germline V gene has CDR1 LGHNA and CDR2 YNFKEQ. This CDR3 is CASSQVGTSHEQYF. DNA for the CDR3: TGTGCCAGCAGCCAAGTAGGTACTAGCCACGAGCAGTACTTC.

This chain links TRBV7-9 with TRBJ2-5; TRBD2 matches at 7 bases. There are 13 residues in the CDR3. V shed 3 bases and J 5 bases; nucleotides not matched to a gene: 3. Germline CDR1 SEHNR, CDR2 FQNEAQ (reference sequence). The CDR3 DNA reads TGTGCCAGCAGCTTTGTGGGGGGGGAGACCCAGTACTTC. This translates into CASSFVGGETQYF.

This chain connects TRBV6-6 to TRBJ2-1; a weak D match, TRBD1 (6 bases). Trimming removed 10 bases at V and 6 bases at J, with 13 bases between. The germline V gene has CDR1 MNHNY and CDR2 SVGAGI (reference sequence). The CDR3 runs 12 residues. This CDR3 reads CATGIGGNEQFF. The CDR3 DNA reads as TGTGCCACCGGAATAGGGGGCAATGAGCAGTTCTTC.

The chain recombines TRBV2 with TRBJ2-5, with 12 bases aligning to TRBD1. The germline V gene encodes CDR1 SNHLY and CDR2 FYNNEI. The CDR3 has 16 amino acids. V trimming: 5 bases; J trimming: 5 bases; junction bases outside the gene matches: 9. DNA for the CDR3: TGTGCCAGCAGTCCCACCGGGACAGGGGGCAGTGAGACCCAGTACTTC. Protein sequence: CASSPTGTGGSETQYF.

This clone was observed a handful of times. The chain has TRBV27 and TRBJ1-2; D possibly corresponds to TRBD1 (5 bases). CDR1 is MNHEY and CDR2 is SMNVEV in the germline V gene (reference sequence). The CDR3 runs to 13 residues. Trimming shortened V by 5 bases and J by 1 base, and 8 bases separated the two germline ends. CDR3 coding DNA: TGTGCCAGCAGTCCGACAGATAACTATGGCTACACCTTC. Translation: CASSPTDNYGYTF.

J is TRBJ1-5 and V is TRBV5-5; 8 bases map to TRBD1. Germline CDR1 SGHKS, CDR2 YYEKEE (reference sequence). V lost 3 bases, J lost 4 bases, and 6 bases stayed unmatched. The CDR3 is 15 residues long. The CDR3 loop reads CASSSTGAFNQPQHF. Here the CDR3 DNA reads TGTGCCAGCAGCTCGACAGGGGCGTTTAATCAGCCCCAGCATTTT.

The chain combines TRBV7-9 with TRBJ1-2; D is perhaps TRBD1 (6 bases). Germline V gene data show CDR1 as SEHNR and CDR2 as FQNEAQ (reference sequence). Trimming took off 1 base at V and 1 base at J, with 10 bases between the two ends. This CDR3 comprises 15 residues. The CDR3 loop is CASSLGQGYNYGYTF. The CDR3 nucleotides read TGTGCCAGCAGCTTAGGGCAGGGGTATAACTATGGCTACACCTTC.

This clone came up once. CDR3 in amino acids: CASSLRSSGGGYEQYF. In nucleotides, the CDR3 is TGTGCCAGCAGTTTACGATCTAGCGGGGGCGGCTACGAGCAGTACTTC. The V call is TRBV27, the J call TRBJ2-7; 10 bases fit TRBD2. The germline CDR1 and CDR2 sequences are MNHEY and SMNVEV (reference sequence). J was trimmed by 3 bases and V by 2 bases; bases with no gene match: 7. This CDR3 region has 16 residues.

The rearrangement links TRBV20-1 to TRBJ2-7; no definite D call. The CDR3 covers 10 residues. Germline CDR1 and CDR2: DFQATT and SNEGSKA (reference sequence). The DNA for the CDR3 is TGCGGTACAGCCGGCCACGAGCAGTACTTC. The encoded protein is CGTAGHEQYF.

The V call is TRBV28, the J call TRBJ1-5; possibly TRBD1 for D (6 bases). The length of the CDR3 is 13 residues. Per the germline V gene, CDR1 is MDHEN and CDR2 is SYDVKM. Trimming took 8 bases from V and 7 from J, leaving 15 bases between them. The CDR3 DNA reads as TGTGCCAGCGGGCAGGGGTTGAGGCAGCCCCAGCATTTT. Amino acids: CASGQGLRQPQHF.

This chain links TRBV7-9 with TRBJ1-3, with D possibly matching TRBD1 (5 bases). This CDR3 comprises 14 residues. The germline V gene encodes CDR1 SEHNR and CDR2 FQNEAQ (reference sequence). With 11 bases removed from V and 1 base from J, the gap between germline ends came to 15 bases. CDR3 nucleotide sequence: TGTGCCTGTCAGGGTGGCAATTCTGGAAACACCATATATTTT. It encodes CACQGGNSGNTIYF.

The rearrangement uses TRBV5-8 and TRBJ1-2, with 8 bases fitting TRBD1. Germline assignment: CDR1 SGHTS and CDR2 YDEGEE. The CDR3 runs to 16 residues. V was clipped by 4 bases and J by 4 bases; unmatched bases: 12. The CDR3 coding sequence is TGTGCCAGCAGCCCCTCCGGCCAGGGGGCAGGCTATGGCTACACCTTC. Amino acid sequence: CASSPSGQGAGYGYTF.

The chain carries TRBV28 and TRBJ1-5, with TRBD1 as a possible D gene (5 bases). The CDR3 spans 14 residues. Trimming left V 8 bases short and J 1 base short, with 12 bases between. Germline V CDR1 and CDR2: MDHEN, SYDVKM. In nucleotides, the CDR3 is TGTGCCAGCGCGGCCGGGGGGAGCAATCAGCCCCAGCATTTT. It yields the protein CASAAGGSNQPQHF.

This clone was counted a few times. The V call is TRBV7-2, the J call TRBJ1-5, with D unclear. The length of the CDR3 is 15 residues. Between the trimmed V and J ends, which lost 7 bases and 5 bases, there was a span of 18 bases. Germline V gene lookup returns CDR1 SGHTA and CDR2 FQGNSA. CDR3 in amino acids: CASKRSGSGDQPQHF. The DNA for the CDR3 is TGTGCCAGCAAACGAAGCGGGAGTGGCGATCAGCCCCAGCATTTT.

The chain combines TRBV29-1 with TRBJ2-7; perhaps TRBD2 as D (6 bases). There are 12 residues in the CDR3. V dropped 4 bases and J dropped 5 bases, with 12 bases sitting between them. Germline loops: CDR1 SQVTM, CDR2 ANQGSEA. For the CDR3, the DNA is TGCAGCGTTGTAGGCGGGATAAACGAGCAGTACTTC. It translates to CSVVGGINEQYF.

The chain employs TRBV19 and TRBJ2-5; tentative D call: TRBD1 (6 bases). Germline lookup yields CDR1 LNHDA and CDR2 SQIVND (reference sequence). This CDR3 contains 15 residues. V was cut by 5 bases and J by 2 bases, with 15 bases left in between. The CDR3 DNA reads TGTGCCAGTAGTCAGAACCGACAGGCGCAAGAGACCCAGTACTTC. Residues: CASSQNRQAQETQYF.

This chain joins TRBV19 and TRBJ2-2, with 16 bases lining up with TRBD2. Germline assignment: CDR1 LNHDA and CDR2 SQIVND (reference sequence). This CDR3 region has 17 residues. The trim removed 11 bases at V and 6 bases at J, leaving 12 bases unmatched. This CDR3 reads CAAAGLGLAGGAGELFF. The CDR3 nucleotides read TGTGCCGCTGCGGGATTGGGACTAGCGGGAGGGGCCGGGGAGCTGTTTTTT.

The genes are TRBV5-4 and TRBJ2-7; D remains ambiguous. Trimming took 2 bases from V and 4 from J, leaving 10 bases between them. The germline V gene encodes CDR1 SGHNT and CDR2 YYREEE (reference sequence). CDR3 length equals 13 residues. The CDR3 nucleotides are TGTGCCAGCAGCTTACGCGAAGCATACGAGCAGTACTTC. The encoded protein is CASSLREAYEQYF.